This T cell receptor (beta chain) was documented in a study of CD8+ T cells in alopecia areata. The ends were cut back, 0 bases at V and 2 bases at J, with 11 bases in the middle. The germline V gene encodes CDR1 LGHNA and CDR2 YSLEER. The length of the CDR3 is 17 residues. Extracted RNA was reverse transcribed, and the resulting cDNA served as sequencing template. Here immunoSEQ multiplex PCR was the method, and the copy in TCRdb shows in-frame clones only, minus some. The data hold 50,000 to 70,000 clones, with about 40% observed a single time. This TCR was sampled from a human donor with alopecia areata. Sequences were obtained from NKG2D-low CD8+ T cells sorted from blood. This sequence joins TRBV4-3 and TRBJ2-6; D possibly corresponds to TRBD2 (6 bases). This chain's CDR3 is CASSQDGPGAGANVLTF. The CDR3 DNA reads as TGCGCCAGCAGCCAAGATGGTCCGGGGGCTGGGGCCAACGTCCTGACTTTC.